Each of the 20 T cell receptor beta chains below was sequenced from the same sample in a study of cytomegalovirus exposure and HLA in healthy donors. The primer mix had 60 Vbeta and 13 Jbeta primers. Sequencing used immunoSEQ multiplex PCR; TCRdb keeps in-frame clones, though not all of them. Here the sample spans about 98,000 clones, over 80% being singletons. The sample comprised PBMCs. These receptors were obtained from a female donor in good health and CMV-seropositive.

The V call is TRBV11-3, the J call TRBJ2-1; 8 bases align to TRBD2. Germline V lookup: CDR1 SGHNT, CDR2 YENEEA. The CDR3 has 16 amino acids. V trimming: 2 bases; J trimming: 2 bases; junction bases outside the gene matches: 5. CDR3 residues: CASSLRTSPPYNEQFF. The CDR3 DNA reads TGTGCCAGCAGCTTACGGACTAGCCCGCCCTACAATGAGCAGTTCTTC.

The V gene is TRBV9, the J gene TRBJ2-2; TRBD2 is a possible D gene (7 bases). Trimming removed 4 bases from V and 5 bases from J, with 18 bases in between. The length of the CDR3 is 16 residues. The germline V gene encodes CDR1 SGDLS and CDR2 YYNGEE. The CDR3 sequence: CASSQGREGGTGELFF. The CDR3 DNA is TGTGCCAGCAGCCAAGGGAGGGAGGGGGGGACCGGGGAGCTGTTTTTT.

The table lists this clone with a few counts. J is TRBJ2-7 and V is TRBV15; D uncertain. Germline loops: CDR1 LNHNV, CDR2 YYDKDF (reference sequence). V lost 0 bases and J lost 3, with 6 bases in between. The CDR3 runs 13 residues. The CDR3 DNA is TGTGCCACCAGCAGAGACGTAGACTACGAGCAGTACTTC. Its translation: CATSRDVDYEQYF. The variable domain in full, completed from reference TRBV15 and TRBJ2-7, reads DAMVIQNPRYQVTQFGKPVTLSCSQTLNHNVMYWYQQKSSQAPKLLFHYYDKDFNNEADTPDNFQSRRPNTSFCFLDIRSPGLGDTAMYLCATSRDVDYEQYFGPGTRLTVT.

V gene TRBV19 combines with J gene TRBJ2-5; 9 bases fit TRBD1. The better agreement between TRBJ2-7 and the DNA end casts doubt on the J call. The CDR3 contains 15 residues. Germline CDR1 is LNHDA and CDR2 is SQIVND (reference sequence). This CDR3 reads CASSIRTGQGYEQYF. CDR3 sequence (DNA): TGTGCCAGTAGTATCCGAACGGGACAGGGCTACGAGCAGTACTTC.

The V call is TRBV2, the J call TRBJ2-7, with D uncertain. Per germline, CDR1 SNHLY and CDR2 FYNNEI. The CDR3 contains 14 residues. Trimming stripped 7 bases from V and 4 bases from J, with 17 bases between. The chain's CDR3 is CASKEGPGLYEQYF. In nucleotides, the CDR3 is TGTGCCAGCAAAGAAGGTCCAGGTCTGTACGAGCAGTACTTC.

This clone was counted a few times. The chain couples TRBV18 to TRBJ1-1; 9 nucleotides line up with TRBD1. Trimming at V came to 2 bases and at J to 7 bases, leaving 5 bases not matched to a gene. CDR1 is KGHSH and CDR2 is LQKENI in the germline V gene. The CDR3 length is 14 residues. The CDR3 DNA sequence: TGTGCCAGCTCACCATGGGACAGGGTGGGTGAAGCTTTCTTT. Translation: CASSPWDRVGEAFF. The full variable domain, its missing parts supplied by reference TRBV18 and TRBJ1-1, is NAGVMQNPRHLVRRRGQEARLRCSPMKGHSHVYWYRQLPEEGLKFMVYLQKENIIDESGMPKERFSAEFPKEGPSILRIQQVVRGDSAAYFCASSPWDRVGEAFFGQGTRLTVV.

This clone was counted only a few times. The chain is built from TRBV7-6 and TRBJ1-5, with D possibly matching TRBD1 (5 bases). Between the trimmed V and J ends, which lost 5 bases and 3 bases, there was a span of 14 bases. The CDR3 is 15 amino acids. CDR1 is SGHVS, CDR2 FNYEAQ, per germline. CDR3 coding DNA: TGTGCCAGCAGCCCCTTTCAGGGCCCCAATCAGCCCCAGCATTTT. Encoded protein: CASSPFQGPNQPQHF.

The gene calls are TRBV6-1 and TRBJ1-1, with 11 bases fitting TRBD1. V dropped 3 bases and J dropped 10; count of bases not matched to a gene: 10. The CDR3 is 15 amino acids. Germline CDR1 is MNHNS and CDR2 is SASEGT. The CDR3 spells CASSDRGQGAVSAFF. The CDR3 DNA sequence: TGTGCCAGCAGTGATCGTGGACAGGGGGCCGTCTCAGCTTTCTTT.

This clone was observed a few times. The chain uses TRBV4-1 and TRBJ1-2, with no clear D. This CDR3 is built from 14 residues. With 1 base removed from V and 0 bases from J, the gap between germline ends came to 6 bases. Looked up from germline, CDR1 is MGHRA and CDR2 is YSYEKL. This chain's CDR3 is CASSQVVANYGYTF. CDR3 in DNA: TGCGCCAGCAGCCAAGTGGTAGCTAACTATGGCTACACCTTC.

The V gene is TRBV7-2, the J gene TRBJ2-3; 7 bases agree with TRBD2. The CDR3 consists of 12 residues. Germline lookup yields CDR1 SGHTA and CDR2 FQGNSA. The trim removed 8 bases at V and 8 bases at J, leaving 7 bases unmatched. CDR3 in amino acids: CASGPAGFTQYF. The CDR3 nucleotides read TGTGCCAGCGGTCCAGCGGGATTTACGCAGTATTTT.

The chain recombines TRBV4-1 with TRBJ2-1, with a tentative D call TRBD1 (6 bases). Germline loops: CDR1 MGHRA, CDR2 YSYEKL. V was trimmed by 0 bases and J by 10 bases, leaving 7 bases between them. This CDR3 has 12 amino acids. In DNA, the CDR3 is TGCGCCAGCAGCCAAGAAAGGGGGGAGCAGTTCTTC. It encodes CASSQERGEQFF.

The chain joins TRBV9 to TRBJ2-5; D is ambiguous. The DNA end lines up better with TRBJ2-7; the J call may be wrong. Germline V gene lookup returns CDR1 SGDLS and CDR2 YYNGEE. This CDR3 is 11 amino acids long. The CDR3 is CASSASYEQYF. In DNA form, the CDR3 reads TGTGCCAGCAGCGCTTCCTACGAGCAGTACTTC.

The DNA for the CDR3 is TGTGCCATCAGTGAGGTCGGGAGGGCCCGAGAGCAGTACTTC. Amino acids: CAISEVGRAREQYF. This rearrangement joins TRBV10-3 to TRBJ2-7; TRBD2 agrees at 8 bases. The V segment lost 2 bases and the J segment 7 bases; nucleotides outside the gene matches: 7. In germline, CDR1 is ENHRY, CDR2 SYGVKD. This CDR3 comprises 14 residues.

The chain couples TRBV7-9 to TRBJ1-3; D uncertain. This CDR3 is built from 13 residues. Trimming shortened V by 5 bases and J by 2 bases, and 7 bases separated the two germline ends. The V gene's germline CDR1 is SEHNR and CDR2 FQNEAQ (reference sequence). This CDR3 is CASSSGPGNTIYF. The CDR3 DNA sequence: TGTGCCAGCAGCAGCGGACCTGGAAACACCATATATTTT.

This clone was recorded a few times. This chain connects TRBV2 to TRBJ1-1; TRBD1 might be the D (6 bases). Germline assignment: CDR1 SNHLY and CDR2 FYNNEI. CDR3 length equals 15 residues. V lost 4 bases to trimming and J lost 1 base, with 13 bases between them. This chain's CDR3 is CASSAPGGANTEAFF. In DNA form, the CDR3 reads TGTGCCAGCAGTGCCCCTGGGGGCGCGAACACTGAAGCTTTCTTT.

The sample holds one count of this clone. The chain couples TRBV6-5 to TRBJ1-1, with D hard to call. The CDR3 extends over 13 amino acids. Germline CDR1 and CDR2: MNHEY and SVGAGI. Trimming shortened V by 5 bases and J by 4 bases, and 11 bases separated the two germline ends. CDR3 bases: TGTGCCAGCAGTCAACCTGGGAGCACTGAAGCTTTCTTT. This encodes CASSQPGSTEAFF.

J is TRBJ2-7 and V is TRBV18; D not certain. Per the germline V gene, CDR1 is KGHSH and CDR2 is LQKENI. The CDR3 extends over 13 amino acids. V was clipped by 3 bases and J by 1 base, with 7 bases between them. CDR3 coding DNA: TGTGCCAGCTCACCTGACACTTCCTACGAGCAGTACTTC. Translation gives CASSPDTSYEQYF.

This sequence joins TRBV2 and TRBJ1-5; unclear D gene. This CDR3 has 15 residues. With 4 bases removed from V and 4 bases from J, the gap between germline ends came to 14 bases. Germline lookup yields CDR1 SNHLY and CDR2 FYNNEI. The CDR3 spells CASSASGGPNQPQHF. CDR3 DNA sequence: TGTGCCAGCAGTGCATCGGGAGGACCTAATCAGCCCCAGCATTTT.

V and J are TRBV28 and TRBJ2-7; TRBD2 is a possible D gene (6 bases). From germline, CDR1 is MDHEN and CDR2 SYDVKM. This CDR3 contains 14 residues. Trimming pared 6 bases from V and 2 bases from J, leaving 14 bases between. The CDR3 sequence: CASSLLARAYEQYF. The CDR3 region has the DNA TGTGCCAGCAGCCTGCTAGCGAGAGCCTACGAGCAGTACTTC.

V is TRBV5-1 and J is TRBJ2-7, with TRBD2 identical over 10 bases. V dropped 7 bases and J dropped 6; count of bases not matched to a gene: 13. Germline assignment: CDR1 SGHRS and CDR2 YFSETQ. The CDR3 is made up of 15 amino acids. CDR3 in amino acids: CASATSGFPPLEQYF. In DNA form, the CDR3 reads TGCGCCAGCGCGACTAGCGGGTTTCCTCCCCTCGAGCAGTACTTC.